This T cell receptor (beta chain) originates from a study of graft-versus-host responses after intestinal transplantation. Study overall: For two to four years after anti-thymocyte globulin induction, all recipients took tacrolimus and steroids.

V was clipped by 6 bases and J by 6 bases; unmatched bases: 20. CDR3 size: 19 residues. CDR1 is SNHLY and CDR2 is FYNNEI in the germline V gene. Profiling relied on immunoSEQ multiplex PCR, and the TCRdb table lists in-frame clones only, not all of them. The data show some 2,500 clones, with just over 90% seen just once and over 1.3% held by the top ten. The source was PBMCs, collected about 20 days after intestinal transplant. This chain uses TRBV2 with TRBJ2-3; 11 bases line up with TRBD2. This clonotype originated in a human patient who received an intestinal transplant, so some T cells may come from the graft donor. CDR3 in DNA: TGTGCCAGCAGCACCGTCGCGGGACTAGCGGCCCAAGCGGCGGATACGCAGTATTTT. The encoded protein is CASSTVAGLAAQAADTQYF.